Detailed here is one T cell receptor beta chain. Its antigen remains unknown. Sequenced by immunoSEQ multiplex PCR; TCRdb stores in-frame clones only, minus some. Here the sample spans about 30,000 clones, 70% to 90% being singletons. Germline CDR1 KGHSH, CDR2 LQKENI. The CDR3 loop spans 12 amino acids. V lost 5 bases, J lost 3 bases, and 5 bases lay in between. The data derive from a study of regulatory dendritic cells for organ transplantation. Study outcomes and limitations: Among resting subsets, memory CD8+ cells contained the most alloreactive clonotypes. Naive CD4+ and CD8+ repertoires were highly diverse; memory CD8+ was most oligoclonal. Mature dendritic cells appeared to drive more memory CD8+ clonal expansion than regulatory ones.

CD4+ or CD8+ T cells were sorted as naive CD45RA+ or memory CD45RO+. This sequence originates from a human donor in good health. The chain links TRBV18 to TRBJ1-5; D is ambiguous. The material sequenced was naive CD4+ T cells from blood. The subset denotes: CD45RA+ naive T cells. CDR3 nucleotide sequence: TGTGCCAGCTCAGGGTCCAATCAGCCCCAGCATTTT. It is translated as CASSGSNQPQHF.